This TCR beta chain was found in a study of CD8+CD57+ T cells in acquired aplastic anemia. A note on this clonotype: Its antigen is not known.

Germline values: CDR1 DFQATT, CDR2 SNEGSKA (reference sequence). V shed 7 bases and J shed 1 base, with 11 bases lying between them. The CDR3 has 13 residues. It was patients with CD8+CD57+ cell expansion by flow cytometry who were chosen for sequencing. Diagnosis of severe acquired aplastic anemia applied to all patients. Genomic DNA constituted the template upon which TCR beta VDJ and CDR3 profiling was performed. TCRdb reprocessed the reads with MiXCR, giving one entry per CDR3 protein. Of about 150,000 distinct CDR3 sequences listed, less than 50% are singletons. Study outcomes and limitations: CD8+ Simpson's diversity in patients was not significantly different from that in controls.

The chain carries TRBV20-1 and TRBJ1-5; D is perhaps TRBD1 (5 bases). This clonotype originated in a human donor with aplastic anemia. The specimen was sorted CD4+, CD8+, or CD8+CD57+ T cells (not recorded which) from PBMCs. The CDR3 region is CSGAGLSNQPQHF. CDR3 bases: TGCAGTGGGGCGGGACTGAGCAATCAGCCCCAGCATTTT.